The present entry profiles one T cell receptor beta chain with its context. This CDR3 spans 13 amino acids. CDR1 and CDR2 (germline): MNHEY, SMNVEV (reference sequence). The germline V and J ends were trimmed by 5 bases and 4 bases, with 11 bases remaining between them. The data originate from a study of blood T cell repertoires in COVID-19. Study-wide background: Two consecutive negative NP/OP PCR tests, clearance, or resolved symptoms defined Cohort 3 recovery.

Individuals drawn from 20 to 30 US areas were about 18 to 95 years old. Participants had their cohort set by participant-reported clinical history. The authors' processing: It was from reference gene primer amplification that nucleated cell counts were estimated. Assay: immunoSEQ multiplex PCR; the TCRdb copy retains only in-frame clones and omits some. Clonal size and the V and J genes are those of that table, whereas D and trimming came from the DNA. Among approximately 240,000 clones listed, 85% to 90% were seen once. The TCR sequence derives from a woman between 45 and 60 years old in a cohort exposed to, infected with or recovered from COVID-19 (not recorded which). V is TRBV27 and J is TRBJ1-2; D may be TRBD1 (5 bases). What was sequenced was PBMCs or T cells enriched from blood (not recorded which). The CDR3 DNA follows: TGTGCCAGCAGTCTAGGGGCAGCCTATGGCTACACCTTC. Its translation: CASSLGAAYGYTF.